A selection of T cell receptor beta chains follows, all from one sample in a study of PD-1 blockade in classical Hodgkin lymphoma. TCRdb's copy holds only in-frame clones and misses some; the assay was immunoSEQ multiplex PCR. Of 14,000 to 15,000 clones in the sample, around 83% are singletons; the top ten hold roughly a quarter. This material consisted of peripheral blood mononuclear cells (PBMCs), taken before the second cycle of nivolumab. The receptors were sampled from a human donor with classical Hodgkin lymphoma. CDR3s include the opening cysteine and the closing phenylalanine or tryptophan. D genes are given only for firm matches. For some rows the clone size is stated as once, few or many, or as a class when expanded; others skip it.

D	size	J	V	CDR3	DNA
-	-	TRBJ2-7	TRBV28	CASSFYGPYSYEQYF	TGTGCCAGCAGTTTTTACGGTCCATATTCCTACGAGCAGTACTTC
-	-	TRBJ1-5	TRBV6-4	CASSLQGGNQPQHF	TGTGCCAGCAGCCTCCAGGGAGGCAATCAGCCCCAGCATTTT
-	few	TRBJ2-6	TRBV4-1	CASSQDWSVGGANVLTF	TGCGCCAGCAGCCAAGACTGGTCGGTGGGTGGGGCCAACGTCCTGACTTTC
TRBD1	-	TRBJ1-1	TRBV7-2	CASSFNRGMGAEAFF	TGTGCCAGCAGCTTTAACAGGGGGATGGGCGCTGAAGCTTTCTTT
-	few	TRBJ2-3	TRBV2	CASSGAITDTQYF	TGTGCCAGCAGTGGTGCGATTACAGATACGCAGTATTTT
-	-	TRBJ1-5	TRBV5-6	CASSPGWGSNQPQHF	TGTGCCAGCAGCCCTGGTTGGGGTAGCAATCAGCCCCAGCATTTT
TRBD1	-	TRBJ1-4	TRBV4-1	CASSQSSGQGNEKLFF	TGCGCCAGCAGCCAATCCTCGGGACAGGGTAATGAAAAACTGTTTTTT
-	once	TRBJ2-7	TRBV25-1	CASRDDSSILYEQYF	TGTGCCAGCAGGGATGACAGTTCCATACTATACGAGCAGTACTTC
-	-	TRBJ1-1	TRBV18	CASSPEGAQNAEAFF	TGTGCCAGCTCACCAGAGGGCGCCCAGAACGCTGAAGCTTTCTTT
TRBD1	-	TRBJ1-1	TRBV5-1	CASSLRAGGNTEAFF	TGCGCCAGCAGCTTGCGGGCAGGGGGGAACACTGAAGCTTTCTTT
-	-	TRBJ1-4	TRBV27	CASSQEGNEKLFF	TGTGCCAGCAGCCAAGAAGGAAATGAAAAACTGTTTTTT
-	-	TRBJ1-1	TRBV4-2	CASSQDTEAFF	TGTGCCAGCAGCCAGGACACTGAAGCTTTCTTT
-	-	TRBJ1-1	TRBV11-3	CASSLRGPNTEAFF	TGTGCCAGCAGCTTACGGGGACCGAACACTGAAGCTTTCTTT